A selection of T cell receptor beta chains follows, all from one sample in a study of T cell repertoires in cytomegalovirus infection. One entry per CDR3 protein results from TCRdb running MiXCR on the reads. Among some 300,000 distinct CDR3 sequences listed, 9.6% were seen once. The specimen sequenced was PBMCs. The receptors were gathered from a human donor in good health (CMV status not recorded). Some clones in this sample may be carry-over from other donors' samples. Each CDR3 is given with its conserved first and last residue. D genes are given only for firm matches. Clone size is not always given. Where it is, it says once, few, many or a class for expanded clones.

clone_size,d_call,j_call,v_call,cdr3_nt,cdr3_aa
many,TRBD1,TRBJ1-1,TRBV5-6,TGTGCCAGCAGCGGGGACAGGGTTTCAGCTTTCTTT,CASSGDRVSAFF
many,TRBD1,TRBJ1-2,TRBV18,TGTGCCAGCTCACCGGACAGGACAGGAGGCTACACCTTC,CASSPDRTGGYTF
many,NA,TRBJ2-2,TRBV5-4,TGTGCCAGCAGCTTGGGCAGGGGAGGGGACACCGGGGAGCTGTTTTTT,CASSLGRGGDTGELFF
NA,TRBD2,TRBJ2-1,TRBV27,TGTGCCAGCAGTTTAACGACTAGCGGGGGGGACAATGAGCAGTTCTTC,CASSLTTSGGDNEQFF
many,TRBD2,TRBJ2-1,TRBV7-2,TGTGCCAGCGGGGGGGGGTCCTACAATGAGCAGTTCTTC,CASGGGSYNEQFF
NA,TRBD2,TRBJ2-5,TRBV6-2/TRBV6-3,TGTGCCAGCAGGCCACTAGCGGGGGTGGAGACCCAGTACTTC,CASRPLAGVETQYF
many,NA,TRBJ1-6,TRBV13,TGTGCCAGCAGCTTGGGGAGGCCCTATAATTCACCCCTCCACTTT,CASSLGRPYNSPLHF
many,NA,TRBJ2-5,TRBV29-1,TGCAGCGTTGAGGCAAGGGGTCAAGAGACCCAGTACTTC,CSVEARGQETQYF
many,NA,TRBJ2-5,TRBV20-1,TGCAGTGCTAGACGGGGGGCGACCCAAGAGACCCAGTACTTC,CSARRGATQETQYF
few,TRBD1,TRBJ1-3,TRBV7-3,TGTGCCAGCAGCTCAGGACAGGGGCCTGGAAACACCATATATTTT,CASSSGQGPGNTIYF
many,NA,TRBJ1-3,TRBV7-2,TGTGCCAGCAACGCCGCCGGGAACACCATATATTTT,CASNAAGNTIYF
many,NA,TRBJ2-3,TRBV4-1,TGCGCCAGCAGCCAAGTCCGTTCGGACATGGGGCCGACAGATACGCAGTATTTT,CASSQVRSDMGPTDTQYF
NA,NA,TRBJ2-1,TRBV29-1,TGCAGCGGAGGGCGCGAGGTTCAAAATGAGCAGTTCTTC,CSGGREVQNEQFF
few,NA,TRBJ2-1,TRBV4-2,TGTGCCAGCAGCCATGGCTGGGACAACAATGAGCAGTTCTTC,CASSHGWDNNEQFF
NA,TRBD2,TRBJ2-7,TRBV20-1,TGCAGTGCTGGAGGGGCTAGCGGGGGGTACTACGAGCAGTACTTC,CSAGGASGGYYEQYF
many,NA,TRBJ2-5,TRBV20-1,TGCAGTGCCAGCCGCGCAGAGACCCAGTACTTC,CSASRAETQYF
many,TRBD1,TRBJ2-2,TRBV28,TGTGCCAGCAGTGGCCGAGGACAGGGAGGAGTCGGGGAGCTGTTTTTT,CASSGRGQGGVGELFF
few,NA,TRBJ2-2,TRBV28,TGTGCCAGCAGTCCGTCACAGGGAGGGACCGGGGAGCTGTTTTTT,CASSPSQGGTGELFF